The clone carrying this TCR beta chain appeared a few times. TCR beta from blood CD8+ and CD4+ T cells was sequenced. Treatment-naive patients with stable or active relapsing-remitting disease were the multiple sclerosis controls. FACS enriched CD8+ TEMRA cells, while bulk CD8+ and CD4+ were negatively isolated. The CDR3 has 14 amino acids. Trimming pared 2 bases from V and 2 bases from J, leaving 9 bases between. The V gene's germline CDR1 is MNHEY and CDR2 SMNVEV (reference sequence). cDNA came from about 0.5 to 1 ug RNA primed by random hexamers. Amplification of the TCR beta CDR3 was carried out by immunoSEQ multiplex PCR, which spanned a total of 54 Vbeta and 13 Jbeta segments. TCRdb reprocessed the immunoSEQ multiplex PCR reads via MiXCR and lists one record per CDR3 protein. The sample lists 300,000 or so distinct CDR3 sequences; about 91% were seen once. The sample belongs to a study of CD8 T cells in Susac syndrome.

The material sequenced was CD4+ T cells from PBMCs. The receptor was derived from a human donor with multiple sclerosis. The chain links TRBV27 to TRBJ1-1; D gene unclear. CDR3 coding DNA: TGTGCCAGCAGTTTAAGCACAGCCAACACTGAAGCTTTCTTT. This gives the protein CASSLSTANTEAFF.